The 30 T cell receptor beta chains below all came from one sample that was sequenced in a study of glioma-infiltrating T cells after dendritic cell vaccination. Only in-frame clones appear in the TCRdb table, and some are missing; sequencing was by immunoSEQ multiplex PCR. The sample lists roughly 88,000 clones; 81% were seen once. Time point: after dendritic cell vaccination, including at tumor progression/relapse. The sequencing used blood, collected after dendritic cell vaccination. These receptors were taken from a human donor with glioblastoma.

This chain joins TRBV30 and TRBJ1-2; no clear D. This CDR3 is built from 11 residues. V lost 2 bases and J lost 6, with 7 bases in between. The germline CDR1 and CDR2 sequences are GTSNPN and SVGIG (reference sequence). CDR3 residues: CAWSNLNGYTF. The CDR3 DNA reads TGTGCCTGGAGTAATCTTAATGGCTACACCTTC.

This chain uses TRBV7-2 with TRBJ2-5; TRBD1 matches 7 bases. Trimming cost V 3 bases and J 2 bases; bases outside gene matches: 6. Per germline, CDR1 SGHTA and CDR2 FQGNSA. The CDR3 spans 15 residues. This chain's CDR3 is CASSFRTGDQETQYF. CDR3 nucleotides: TGTGCCAGCAGCTTTCGAACAGGGGATCAAGAGACCCAGTACTTC.

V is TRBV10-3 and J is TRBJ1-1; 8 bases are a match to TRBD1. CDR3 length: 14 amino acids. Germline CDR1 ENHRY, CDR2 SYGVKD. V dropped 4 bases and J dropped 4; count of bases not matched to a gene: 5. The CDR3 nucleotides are TGTGCCATCAGTGGAGCAGGGGGCACCACTGAAGCTTTCTTT. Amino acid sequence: CAISGAGGTTEAFF.

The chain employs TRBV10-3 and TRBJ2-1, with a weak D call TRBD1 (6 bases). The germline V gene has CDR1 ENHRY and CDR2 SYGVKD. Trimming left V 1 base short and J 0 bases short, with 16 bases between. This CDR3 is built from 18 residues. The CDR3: CAISELTLLRGSYNEQFF. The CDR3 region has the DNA TGTGCCATCAGTGAGTTAACCCTCCTCAGGGGCTCCTACAATGAGCAGTTCTTC.

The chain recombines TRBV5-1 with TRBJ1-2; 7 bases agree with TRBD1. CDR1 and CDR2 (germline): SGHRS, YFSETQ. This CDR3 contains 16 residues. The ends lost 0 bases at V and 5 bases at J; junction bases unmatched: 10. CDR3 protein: CASSLEGGRLAYGYTF. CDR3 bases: TGCGCCAGCAGCTTGGAAGGGGGCAGGTTGGCTTATGGCTACACCTTC.

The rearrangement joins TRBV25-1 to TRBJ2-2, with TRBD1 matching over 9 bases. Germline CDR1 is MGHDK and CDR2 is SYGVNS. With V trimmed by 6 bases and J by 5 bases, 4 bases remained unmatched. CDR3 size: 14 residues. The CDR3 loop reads CASSPGQGTGELFF. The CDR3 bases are TGTGCCAGCAGCCCGGGACAGGGTACCGGGGAGCTGTTTTTT.

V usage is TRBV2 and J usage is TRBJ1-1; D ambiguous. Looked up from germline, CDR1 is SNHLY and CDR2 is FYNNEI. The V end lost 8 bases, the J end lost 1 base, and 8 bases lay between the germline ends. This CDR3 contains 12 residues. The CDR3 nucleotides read TGTGCCAGCGTTCAGGCGAACACTGAAGCTTTCTTT. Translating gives CASVQANTEAFF.

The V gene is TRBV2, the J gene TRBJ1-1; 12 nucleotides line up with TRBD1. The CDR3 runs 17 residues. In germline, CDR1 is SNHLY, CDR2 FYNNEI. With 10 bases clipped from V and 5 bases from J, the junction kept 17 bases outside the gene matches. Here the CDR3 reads CAMQPNTGQGASTEAFF. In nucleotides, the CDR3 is TGTGCCATGCAGCCTAACACGGGACAGGGGGCTAGTACTGAAGCTTTCTTT.

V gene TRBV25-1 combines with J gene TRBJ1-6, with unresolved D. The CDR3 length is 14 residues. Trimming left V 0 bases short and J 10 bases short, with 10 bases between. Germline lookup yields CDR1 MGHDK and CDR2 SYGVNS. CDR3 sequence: CASSEYGRHSPLHF. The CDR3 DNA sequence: TGTGCCAGCAGTGAATATGGCAGGCACTCACCCCTCCACTTT.

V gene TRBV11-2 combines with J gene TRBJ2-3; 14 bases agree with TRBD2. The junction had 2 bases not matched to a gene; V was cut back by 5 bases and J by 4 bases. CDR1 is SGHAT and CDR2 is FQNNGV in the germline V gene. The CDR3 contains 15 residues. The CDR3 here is CASSRLAGGADTQYF. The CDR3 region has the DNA TGTGCCAGCAGCCGACTAGCGGGAGGGGCAGATACGCAGTATTTT.

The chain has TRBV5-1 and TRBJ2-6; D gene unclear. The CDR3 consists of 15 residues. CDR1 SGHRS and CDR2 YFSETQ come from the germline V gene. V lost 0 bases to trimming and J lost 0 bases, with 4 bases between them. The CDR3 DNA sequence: TGCGCCAGCAGCTTGGCCAGCTCTGGGGCCAACGTCCTGACTTTC. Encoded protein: CASSLASSGANVLTF.

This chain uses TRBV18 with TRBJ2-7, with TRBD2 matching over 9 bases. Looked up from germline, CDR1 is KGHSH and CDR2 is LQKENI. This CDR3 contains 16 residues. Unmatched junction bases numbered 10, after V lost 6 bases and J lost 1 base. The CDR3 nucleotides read TGTGCCAGCTCGCCTTCCCGACTAGCGGAGTCCTACGAGCAGTACGTC. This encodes CASSPSRLAESYEQYV.

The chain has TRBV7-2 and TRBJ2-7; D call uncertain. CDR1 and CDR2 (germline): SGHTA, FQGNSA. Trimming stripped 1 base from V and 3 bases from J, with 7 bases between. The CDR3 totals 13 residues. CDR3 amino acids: CASSLGRSYEQYF. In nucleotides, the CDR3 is TGTGCCAGCAGCTTAGGTCGCAGCTACGAGCAGTACTTC.

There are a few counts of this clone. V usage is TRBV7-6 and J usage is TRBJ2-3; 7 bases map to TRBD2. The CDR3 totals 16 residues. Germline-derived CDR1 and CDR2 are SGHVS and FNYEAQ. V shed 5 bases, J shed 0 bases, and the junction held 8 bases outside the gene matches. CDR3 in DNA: TGTGCCAGCAGCAACCGACTAGCCTCAAGCACAGATACGCAGTATTTT. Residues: CASSNRLASSTDTQYF.

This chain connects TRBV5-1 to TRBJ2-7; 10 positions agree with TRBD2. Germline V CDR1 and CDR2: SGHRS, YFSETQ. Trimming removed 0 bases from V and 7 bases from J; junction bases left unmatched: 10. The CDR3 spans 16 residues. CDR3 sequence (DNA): TGCGCCAGCAGCTTGGAGCTAGCGGGGGCAGGGAGGGAGCAGTACTTC. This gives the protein CASSLELAGAGREQYF.

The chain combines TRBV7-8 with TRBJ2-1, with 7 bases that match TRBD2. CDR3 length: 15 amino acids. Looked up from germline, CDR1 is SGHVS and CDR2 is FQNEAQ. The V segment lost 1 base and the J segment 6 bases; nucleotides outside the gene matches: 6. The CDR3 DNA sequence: TGTGCCAGCAGCTTAGGATGGGGGGGTAGCAATGAGCAGTTCTTC. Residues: CASSLGWGGSNEQFF.

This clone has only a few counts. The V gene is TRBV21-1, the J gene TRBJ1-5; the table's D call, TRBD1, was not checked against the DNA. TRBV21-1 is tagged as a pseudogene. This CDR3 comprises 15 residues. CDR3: CASSGRTGVNQPQHF. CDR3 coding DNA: TGTGCCAGCAGCGGGAGGACAGGGGTTAATCAGCCCCAGCATTTT.

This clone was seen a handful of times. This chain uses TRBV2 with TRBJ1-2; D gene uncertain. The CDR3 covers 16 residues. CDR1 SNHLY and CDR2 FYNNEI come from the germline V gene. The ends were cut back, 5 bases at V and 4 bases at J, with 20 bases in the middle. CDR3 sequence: CASSPVSGRVFYGYTF. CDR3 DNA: TGTGCCAGCAGTCCCGTATCCGGGAGGGTATTCTATGGCTACACCTTC.

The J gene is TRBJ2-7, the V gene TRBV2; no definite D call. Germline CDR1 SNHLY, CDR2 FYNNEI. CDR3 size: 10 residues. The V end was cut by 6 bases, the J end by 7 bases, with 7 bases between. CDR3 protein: CASRAVEQYF. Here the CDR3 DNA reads TGTGCCAGCAGGGCCGTGGAGCAGTACTTC.

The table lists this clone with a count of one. CDR3 amino acids: CASRGLAAQETQYF. CDR3 DNA: TGCGCCAGCAGGGGACTAGCGGCCCAAGAGACCCAGTACTTC. J is TRBJ2-5 and V is TRBV10-1, with 11 bases matching TRBD2. V trimming: 6 bases; J trimming: 1 base; junction bases outside the gene matches: 1. The CDR3 is 14 residues long. Germline lookup yields CDR1 WNHNN and CDR2 SYGVQD (reference sequence).

This chain's CDR3 is CAMGGALGLEQYF. DNA of the CDR3: TGTGCCATGGGGGGGGCACTGGGGCTCGAGCAGTACTTC. The chain uses TRBV10-3 and TRBJ2-7; D perhaps matches TRBD2 (7 bases). Trimming pared 9 bases from V and 6 bases from J, leaving 18 bases between. The CDR3 sequence is 13 residues long. CDR1 is ENHRY, CDR2 SYGVKD, per germline.

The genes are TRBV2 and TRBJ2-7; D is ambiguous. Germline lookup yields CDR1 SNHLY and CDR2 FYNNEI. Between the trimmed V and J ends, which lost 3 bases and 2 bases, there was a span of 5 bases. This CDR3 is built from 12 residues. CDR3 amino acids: CASSDRAYEQYF. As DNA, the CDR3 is TGTGCCAGCAGTGACCGAGCCTACGAGCAGTACTTC.

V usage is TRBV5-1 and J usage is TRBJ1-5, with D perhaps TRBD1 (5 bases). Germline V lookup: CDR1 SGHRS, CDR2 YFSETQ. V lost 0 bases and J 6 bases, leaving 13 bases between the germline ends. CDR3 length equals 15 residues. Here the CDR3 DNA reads TGCGCCAGCAGCTTGGACCCACAAAGGGGTCAGCCCCAGCATTTT. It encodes CASSLDPQRGQPQHF. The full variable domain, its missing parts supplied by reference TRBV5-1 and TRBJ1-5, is KAGVTQTPRYLIKTRGQQVTLSCSPISGHRSVSWYQQTPGQGLQFLFEYFSETQRNKGNFPGRFSGRQFSNSRSEMNVSTLELGDSALYLCASSLDPQRGQPQHFGDGTRLSIL.

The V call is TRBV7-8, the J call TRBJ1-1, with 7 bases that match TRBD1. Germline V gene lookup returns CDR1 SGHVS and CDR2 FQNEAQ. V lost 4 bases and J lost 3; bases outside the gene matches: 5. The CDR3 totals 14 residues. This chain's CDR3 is CASSYRRGDTEAFF. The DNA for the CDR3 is TGTGCCAGCAGCTACCGCAGGGGGGACACTGAAGCTTTCTTT. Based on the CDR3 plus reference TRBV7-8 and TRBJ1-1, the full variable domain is GAGVSQSPRYKVAKRGQDVALRCDPISGHVSLFWYQQALGQGPEFLTYFQNEAQLDKSGLPSDRFFAERPEGSVSTLKIQRTQQEDSAVYLCASSYRRGDTEAFFGQGTRLTVV.

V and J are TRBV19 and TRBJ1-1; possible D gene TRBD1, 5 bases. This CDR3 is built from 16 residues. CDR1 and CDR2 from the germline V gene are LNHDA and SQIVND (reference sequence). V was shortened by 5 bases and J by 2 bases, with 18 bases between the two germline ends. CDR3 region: CASSRQWVTPNTEAFF. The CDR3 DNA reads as TGTGCCAGTAGTCGACAGTGGGTGACTCCAAACACTGAAGCTTTCTTT.

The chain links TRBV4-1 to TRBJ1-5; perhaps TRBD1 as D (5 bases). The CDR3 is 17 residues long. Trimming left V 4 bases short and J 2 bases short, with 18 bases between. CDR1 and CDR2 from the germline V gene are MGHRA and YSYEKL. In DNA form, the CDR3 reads TGCGCCAGCAGCCCGTTCGCGGGGTCCAGGGGCAATCAGCCCCAGCATTTT. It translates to CASSPFAGSRGNQPQHF.

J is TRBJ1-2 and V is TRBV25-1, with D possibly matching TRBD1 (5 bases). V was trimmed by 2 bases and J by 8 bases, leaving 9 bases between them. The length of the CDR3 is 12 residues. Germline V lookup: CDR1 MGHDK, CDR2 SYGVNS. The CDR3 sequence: CASSEQGYGYTF. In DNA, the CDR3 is TGTGCCAGCAGTGAACAGGGCTACGGCTACACCTTC.

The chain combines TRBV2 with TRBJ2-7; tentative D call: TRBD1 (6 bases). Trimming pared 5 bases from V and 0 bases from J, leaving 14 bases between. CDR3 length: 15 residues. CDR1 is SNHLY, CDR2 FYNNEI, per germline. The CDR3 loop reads CASSSRDTVSYEQYV. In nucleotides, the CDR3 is TGTGCCAGCAGTTCCCGGGACACTGTCTCCTACGAGCAGTACGTC.

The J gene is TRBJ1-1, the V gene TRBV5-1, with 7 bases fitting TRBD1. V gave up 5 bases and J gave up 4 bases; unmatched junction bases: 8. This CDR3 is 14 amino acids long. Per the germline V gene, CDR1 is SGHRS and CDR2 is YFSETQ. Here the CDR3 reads CASSSDRRGTEAFF. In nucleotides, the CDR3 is TGCGCCAGCAGTTCGGACAGGCGGGGCACTGAAGCTTTCTTT.

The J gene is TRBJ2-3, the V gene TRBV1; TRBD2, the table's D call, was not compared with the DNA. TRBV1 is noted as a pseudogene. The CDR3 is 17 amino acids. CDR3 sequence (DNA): TGCACCAGCAGCCAACGACCTAGCGGGAAAAGCACAGATACGCAGTATTTT. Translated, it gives CTSSQRPSGKSTDTQYF.